One and the same sample provided the 15 T cell receptor beta chains below, sequenced in a study of graft-versus-host responses after intestinal transplantation. Method: immunoSEQ multiplex PCR; TCRdb's copy keeps in-frame clones and lacks some. The table shows under 95,000 clones, with 88% occurring only once. These receptors lack a known antigen. The sample was unstimulated CD4+ T cells sorted from spleen or lymph node cells, taken before transplant. These receptors were collected from a human donor who was the organ donor for an intestinal transplant.

The chain employs TRBV7-8 and TRBJ1-4; D gene ambiguous. The V gene's germline CDR1 is SGHVS and CDR2 FQNEAQ. The CDR3 extends over 15 amino acids. Trimming pared 1 base from V and 5 bases from J, leaving 11 bases between. CDR3 in DNA: TGTGCCAGCAGCTTAGGGGGAGGGCGCAATGAAAAACTGTTTTTT. Its protein product is CASSLGGGRNEKLFF.

J is TRBJ1-2 and V is TRBV13; 8 nucleotides agree with TRBD1. V lost 0 bases to trimming and J lost 8 bases; unmatched junction nucleotides: 11. The CDR3 extends over 16 amino acids. CDR1 and CDR2 (germline): PRHDT, FYEKMQ (reference sequence). CDR3 sequence (DNA): TGTGCCAGCAGCTTAGGCAGGGGACAGGCCTCAGGGGGCTACACCTTC. Translated, it gives CASSLGRGQASGGYTF. The full variable domain, completed using reference TRBV13 and TRBJ1-2, is AAGVIQSPRHLIKEKRETATLKCYPIPRHDTVYWYQQGPGQDPQFLISFYEKMQSDKGSIPDRFSAQQFSDYHSELNMSSLELGDSALYFCASSLGRGQASGGYTFGSGTRLTVV.

This rearrangement joins TRBV6-5 to TRBJ1-6; 7 bases fit TRBD1. The CDR3 runs 15 residues. The V segment lost 8 bases and the J segment 0 bases; nucleotides outside the gene matches: 4. Germline-derived CDR1 and CDR2 are MNHEY and SVGAGI. The CDR3 DNA reads as TGTGCCAGCTTGACAGGGAGCTCCTATAATTCACCCCTCCACTTT. It specifies CASLTGSSYNSPLHF.

Notes on this clone: Germline is not matched at one junction end, which may reflect a read error. The chain recombines TRBV7-7 with TRBJ2-5; 15 positions match TRBD2. The germline V gene has CDR1 SSHAT and CDR2 FNYEAQ (reference sequence). The CDR3 covers 16 residues. CDR3 region: CASSLGLAGGQETQYF. The CDR3 region has the DNA TGTGCTAGCAGCTTAGGACTAGCGGGGGGGCAAGAGACCCAGTACTTC. Looking up the rest from reference TRBV7-7 and TRBJ2-5 gives the full variable domain: GAGVSQSPRYKVTKRGQDVTLRCDPISSHATLYWYQQALGQGPEFLTYFNYEAQPDKSGLPSDRFSAERPEGSISTLTIQRTEQRDSAMYRCASSLGLAGGQETQYFGPGTRLLVL.

The CDR3 reads CASSVAGGSGETQYF. The CDR3 DNA is TGTGCCAGCAGCGTAGCCGGCGGCAGTGGGGAGACCCAGTACTTC. The V and J genes are TRBV9 and TRBJ2-5, with D hard to call. Germline CDR1 is SGDLS and CDR2 is YYNGEE. Deletions cut 0 bases from V and 5 bases from J, with 14 bases between. The CDR3 length is 15 residues.

This chain joins TRBV7-9 and TRBJ2-3; 10 bases line up with TRBD1. The CDR3 runs to 17 residues. CDR1 and CDR2 from the germline V gene are SEHNR and FQNEAQ (reference sequence). Trimming removed 6 bases from V and 2 bases from J; junction bases left unmatched: 11. The CDR3 DNA reads as TGTGCCAGCAGTCAACCCCCTGGGACAGGGGCCACAGATACGCAGTATTTT. Translating it yields CASSQPPGTGATDTQYF.

V is TRBV6-1 and J is TRBJ2-1; perhaps TRBD2 as D (7 bases). The CDR3 extends over 15 amino acids. V lost 6 bases and J 0 bases, leaving 12 bases between the germline ends. CDR1 MNHNS and CDR2 SASEGT come from the germline V gene. CDR3 DNA sequence: TGTGCCAGCAGGGGCGGGGGCCGCTCCTACAATGAGCAGTTCTTC. Translated, it gives CASRGGGRSYNEQFF.

Of note for this clone: Different DNA sequences within this sample yield the same CDR3. The gene calls are TRBV5-1 and TRBJ2-3; 7 nucleotides agree with TRBD2. J was trimmed by 3 bases and V by 0 bases; bases with no gene match: 1. CDR3 length: 14 amino acids. CDR1 is SGHRS, CDR2 YFSETQ, per germline. The CDR3 protein is CASSLGGSTDTQYF. The DNA for the CDR3 is TGCGCCAGCAGCTTGGGCGGGAGTACAGATACGCAGTATTTT. Full variable domain (missing parts from reference TRBV5-1 and TRBJ2-3): KAGVTQTPRYLIKTRGQQVTLSCSPISGHRSVSWYQQTPGQGLQFLFEYFSETQRNKGNFPGRFSGRQFSNSRSEMNVSTLELGDSALYLCASSLGGSTDTQYFGPGTRLTVL.

The chain links TRBV7-2 to TRBJ2-1; D is unclear. Trimming cost V 1 base and J 0 bases, with 7 bases left between them. Germline-derived CDR1 and CDR2 are SGHTA and FQGNSA. The CDR3 sequence is 15 residues long. CDR3 protein: CASSLVRSSYNEQFF. In nucleotides, the CDR3 is TGTGCCAGCAGCTTAGTCCGGAGCTCCTACAATGAGCAGTTCTTC.

This rearrangement joins TRBV30 to TRBJ1-3; the D is unclear. CDR1 and CDR2 from the germline V gene are GTSNPN and SVGIG (reference sequence). The CDR3 totals 14 residues. With 2 bases removed from V and 0 bases from J, the gap between germline ends came to 8 bases. In nucleotides, the CDR3 is TGTGCCTGGAGTCGGGGTAGCTCTGGAAACACCATATATTTT. Translated: CAWSRGSSGNTIYF.

The CDR3 nucleotides read TGTGCCAGCAGTTTTAGGGGGTCGGATACGCAGTATTTT. This encodes CASSFRGSDTQYF. This rearrangement joins TRBV25-1 to TRBJ2-3; weak D call: TRBD1 (6 bases). Trimming cost V 5 bases and J 6 bases, with 12 bases left between them. The CDR3 is made up of 13 amino acids. Germline CDR1 and CDR2: MGHDK and SYGVNS.

This clone was observed a handful of times. The V gene is TRBV6-1, the J gene TRBJ2-7; perhaps TRBD1 as D (5 bases). The CDR3 consists of 15 residues. The ends were cut back, 8 bases at V and 7 bases at J, with 24 bases in the middle. Germline CDR1 reads MNHNS; CDR2 reads SASEGT. The CDR3 loop is CASSIRTSLLREQYF. The DNA for the CDR3 is TGTGCCAGCTCCATCCGGACATCCTTACTGCGAGAGCAGTACTTC.

The rearrangement joins TRBV9 to TRBJ2-1; 10 bases match TRBD2. In germline, CDR1 is SGDLS, CDR2 YYNGEE. CDR3 length equals 15 residues. Unmatched junction bases numbered 12, after V lost 7 bases and J lost 8 bases. The CDR3 region is CASSKREGLGDEQFF. The CDR3 nucleotides read TGTGCCAGCTCCAAGCGGGAGGGCCTAGGAGATGAGCAGTTCTTC.

The chain has TRBV18 and TRBJ2-1; D gene ambiguous. CDR3 length: 13 amino acids. The V end was cut by 1 base, the J end by 10 bases, with 11 bases between. The germline V gene has CDR1 KGHSH and CDR2 LQKENI. In nucleotides, the CDR3 is TGTGCCAGCTCACCACTTTCTGAGGTCGAGCAGTTCTTC. Protein product: CASSPLSEVEQFF.

V and J are TRBV6-6 and TRBJ1-3; TRBD1 is a possible D gene (5 bases). CDR1 and CDR2 (germline): MNHNY, SVGAGI (reference sequence). V shed 7 bases and J shed 0 bases, with 16 bases lying between them. The CDR3 is made up of 16 amino acids. The CDR3 loop is CASTLDSQSSGNTIYF. In DNA, the CDR3 is TGTGCCAGCACCTTAGACAGCCAGAGCTCTGGAAACACCATATATTTT.